This TCR beta chain was observed in a study of molecular identifiers for immune sequencing clone quantification. Overall study: Replicates involved a five-way split of RNA from approximately 20,000 or 98,000 naive CD8 cells, with sequencing of four. Study-level results: Reportedly, one cell's Jurkat TCR RNA was detected within 1,200,000 naive CD8 cells.

As regards this clonotype: Antigen specificity is unknown. This likely comes from a read error, as the CDR3 has no conserved phenylalanine or tryptophan at its end.

The CDR3 spans 15 residues. V gave up 1 base and J gave up 7 bases, with 11 bases separating them. Germline assignment: CDR1 MNHNS and CDR2 SASEGT. Bulk libraries came from a prior protocol with listed TCR primers. TCRdb re-analysed the PCR reads in MiXCR, keeping a single row per CDR3 protein. The sample records around 65,000 distinct CDR3 sequences, less than 20% being singletons. Naive CD8 T cells underwent sorting with the CD8+CD4-CCR7+CD45RA+ definition. This rearrangement joins TRBV6-1 to TRBJ1-6; no clear D gene. The sequencing input was naive CD8+ T cells from blood, with Jurkat cell RNA spiked in. Subset here: FACS-sorted CD8+CD4-CCR7+CD45RA+ naive T cells. This receptor was obtained from a human donor in good health. Some libraries in this study had Jurkat cell RNA spiked in. Written as DNA, the CDR3 is TGTGCCAGCAGTGAAGAAGGAGGGAGCAATTCACCCCTCCACTCT. Its translation: CASSEEGGSNSPLHS.